Listed below are T cell receptor beta chains from one sample, sequenced in a study of blood T cell repertoires in COVID-19. Sequencing used immunoSEQ multiplex PCR; TCRdb keeps in-frame clones, though not all of them. Of 200,000 to 300,000 clones listed, about four fifths were seen once; the top ten hold about 3.9%. Sequencing was carried out using PBMCs or T cells enriched from blood (not recorded which). These receptors all come from a woman aged 40 to 50 who had been exposed to COVID-19. CDR3s include the opening cysteine and the closing phenylalanine or tryptophan. Fields, in order: D gene, J gene, V gene, clone size, CDR3 protein, CDR3 DNA. D genes are given only for firm matches. Clone size is stated in some rows and not others, as once, few, many or a class when expanded.

- | TRBJ2-1 | TRBV19 | - | CASREFPYNEQFF | TGTGCCAGTAGGGAGTTTCCCTACAATGAGCAGTTCTTC
- | TRBJ1-2 | TRBV29-1 | - | CSVDSHLGYGYTF | TGCAGCGTCGACAGTCACCTTGGGTATGGCTACACCTTC
TRBD1 | TRBJ1-6 | TRBV18 | - | CASSPVSGQSSYNSPLHF | TGTGCCAGCTCACCAGTCTCGGGACAGAGCTCCTATAATTCACCCCTCCACTTT
- | TRBJ1-3 | TRBV5-4 | - | CASSLDLASSGNTIYF | TGTGCCAGCAGCTTGGATCTAGCGAGCTCTGGAAACACCATATATTTT
TRBD1 | TRBJ2-6 | TRBV6-2/TRBV6-3 | - | CASSTDRGWVPGANVLTF | TGTGCCAGCAGTACCGACAGGGGCTGGGTTCCTGGGGCCAACGTCCTGACTTTC
TRBD1 | TRBJ1-3 | TRBV9 | - | CASSATGDHGNTIYF | TGTGCCAGCAGCGCGACAGGGGACCACGGAAACACCATATATTTT
- | TRBJ2-3 | TRBV2 | - | CASAPGRRADTQYF | TGTGCCAGCGCACCGGGGAGGAGGGCAGATACGCAGTATTTT
- | TRBJ1-1 | TRBV21-1 | - | CASSKRKCDRGLNTEAFF | TGTGCCAGCAGCAAACGAAAGTGCGACAGGGGGCTGAACACTGAAGCTTTCTTT
- | TRBJ1-2 | TRBV6-5 | - | CASSQGQTDYGYTF | TGTGCCAGCAGCCAAGGACAGACGGACTATGGCTACACCTTC
TRBD2 | TRBJ2-7 | TRBV27 | many | CASGTSGGLMYEQYF | TGTGCCAGCGGGACTAGCGGGGGGTTGATGTACGAGCAGTACTTC
- | TRBJ1-6 | TRBV2 | few | CASSAFQGSDSPLHF | TGTGCCAGCAGTGCATTTCAGGGATCGGATTCACCCCTCCACTTT
TRBD2 | TRBJ2-3 | TRBV3-1/TRBV3-2 | - | CASSQDYPSGGRVRDTQYF | TGTGCCAGCAGCCAAGATTACCCTAGCGGGGGGCGAGTTCGGGATACGCAGTATTTT
TRBD1 | TRBJ1-1 | TRBV2 | - | CASSARTGGTEAFF | TGTGCCAGCAGTGCTAGGACAGGGGGCACTGAAGCTTTCTTT
- | TRBJ1-6 | TRBV19 | - | CASSIAQGSSPLHF | TGTGCCAGTAGTATAGCCCAGGGGTCTTCACCCCTCCACTTT
- | TRBJ1-5 | TRBV21-1 | - | CASSKSGVHQPQHF | TGTGCCAGCAGCAAAAGCGGGGTACATCAGCCCCAGCATTTT
- | TRBJ2-5 | TRBV11-1 | - | CASSSGSGDGTQYF | TGTGCCAGCAGCTCCGGGTCGGGGGATGGGACCCAGTACTTC
TRBD1 | TRBJ1-3 | TRBV27 | - | CASPGTGRYRNTIYF | TGTGCCAGCCCCGGGACAGGGAGGTACCGAAACACCATATATTTT
- | TRBJ2-2 | TRBV9 | - | CASSRDTYTGELFF | TGTGCCAGCAGCCGGGACACTTACACCGGGGAGCTGTTTTTT
TRBD1 | TRBJ1-2 | TRBV5-1 | - | CASSLELGQANYGYTF | TGCGCCAGCAGCCTGGAACTGGGACAGGCGAACTATGGCTACACCTTC
TRBD2 | TRBJ2-7 | TRBV7-2 | - | CASSLVRGGAYEQYF | TGTGCCAGCAGCTTAGTGCGGGGGGGAGCCTACGAGCAGTACTTC
- | TRBJ2-7 | TRBV27 | - | CASHGLGTYEQYF | TGTGCCAGCCATGGTCTAGGAACCTACGAGCAGTACTTC
TRBD1 | TRBJ1-5 | TRBV2 | few | CASGQGIRVQPQHF | TGTGCCAGCGGACAGGGCATCAGGGTTCAGCCCCAGCATTTT
- | TRBJ2-7 | TRBV28 | - | CASSLFQGYEQYF | TGTGCCAGCAGTTTATTCCAGGGCTACGAGCAGTACTTC
TRBD1 | TRBJ1-5 | TRBV7-3 | - | CASSRGQGQPQHF | TGTGCCAGCAGCCGGGGACAGGGGCAGCCCCAGCATTTT
- | TRBJ2-7 | TRBV7-9 | - | CASSLAGGGEQYF | TGTGCCAGCAGCTTAGCAGGGGGTGGGGAGCAGTACTTC
TRBD1 | TRBJ1-2 | TRBV7-8 | - | CASSLVFGVTGVHGYTF | TGTGCCAGCAGCTTAGTCTTTGGGGTGACAGGGGTCCATGGCTACACCTTC
- | TRBJ2-7 | TRBV2 | - | CATQERRNYEQYF | TGTGCCACCCAAGAGAGGAGAAACTACGAGCAGTACTTC
TRBD1 | TRBJ1-2 | TRBV5-1 | - | CASSRDRDYGYTF | TGCGCCAGCAGCCGGGACAGGGACTATGGCTACACCTTC
- | TRBJ2-5 | TRBV27 | - | CASRTAQETQYF | TGTGCCAGCAGGACAGCGCAAGAGACCCAGTACTTC
TRBD2 | TRBJ2-3 | TRBV24-1 | - | CATSDVGPGLATDTQYF | TGTGCCACCAGTGACGTGGGTCCGGGACTAGCAACAGATACGCAGTATTTT
TRBD1 | TRBJ1-6 | TRBV6-2/TRBV6-3 | few | CASSYFVGTGSPLHF | TGTGCCAGCAGTTACTTCGTCGGGACAGGGTCACCCCTCCACTTT
- | TRBJ2-7 | TRBV4-1 | - | CASSQGLYEQYF | TGCGCCAGCAGCCAAGGCCTATACGAGCAGTACTTC
TRBD2 | TRBJ2-7 | TRBV7-3 | few | CASRVRSGDSYEQYF | TGTGCCAGCAGGGTCCGGAGCGGGGACTCCTACGAGCAGTACTTC
TRBD1 | TRBJ1-2 | TRBV5-1 | - | CASSVDRGGYTF | TGCGCCAGCAGCGTGGACAGGGGTGGCTACACCTTC
TRBD2 | TRBJ2-2 | TRBV28 | - | CASSLSGGLNTGELFF | TGTGCCAGCAGTTTATCGGGGGGGCTGAACACCGGGGAGCTGTTTTTT
TRBD1 | TRBJ1-2 | TRBV6-5 | few | CASRSGQGEDGYTF | TGTGCCAGCAGGTCAGGACAGGGGGAGGATGGCTACACCTTC
- | TRBJ2-7 | TRBV6-5 | - | CASSYDPNQETYEQYF | TGTGCCAGCAGTTACGATCCTAATCAGGAAACCTACGAGCAGTACTTC
TRBD2 | TRBJ2-4 | TRBV4-1 | - | CASSQEGQASGGAWAKNIQYF | TGCGCCAGCAGCCAAGAGGGGCAAGCTAGCGGGGGGGCTTGGGCCAAAAACATTCAGTACTTC
- | TRBJ2-7 | TRBV19 | - | CASSLNRDGEQYF | TGTGCCAGTAGTCTCAACAGGGACGGCGAGCAGTACTTC
TRBD1 | TRBJ2-5 | TRBV7-6 | - | CASKGAGETQYF | TGTGCCAGCAAGGGGGCCGGCGAGACCCAGTACTTC
TRBD1 | TRBJ2-7 | TRBV7-9 | - | CASSFPGQTYEQYF | TGTGCCAGCAGCTTCCCGGGACAGACCTACGAGCAGTACTTC